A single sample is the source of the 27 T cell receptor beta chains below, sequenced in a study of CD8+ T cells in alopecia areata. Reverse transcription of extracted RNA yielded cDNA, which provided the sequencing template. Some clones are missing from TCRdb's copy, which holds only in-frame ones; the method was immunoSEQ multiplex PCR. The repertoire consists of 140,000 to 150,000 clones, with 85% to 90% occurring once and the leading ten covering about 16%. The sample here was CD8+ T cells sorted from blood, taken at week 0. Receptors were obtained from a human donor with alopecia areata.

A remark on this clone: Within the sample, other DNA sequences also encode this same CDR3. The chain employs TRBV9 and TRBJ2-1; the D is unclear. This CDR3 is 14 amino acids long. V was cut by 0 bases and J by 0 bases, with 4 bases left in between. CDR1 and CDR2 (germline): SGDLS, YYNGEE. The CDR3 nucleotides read TGTGCCAGCAGCGTAGGGGGCTCCTACAATGAGCAGTTCTTC. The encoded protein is CASSVGGSYNEQFF.

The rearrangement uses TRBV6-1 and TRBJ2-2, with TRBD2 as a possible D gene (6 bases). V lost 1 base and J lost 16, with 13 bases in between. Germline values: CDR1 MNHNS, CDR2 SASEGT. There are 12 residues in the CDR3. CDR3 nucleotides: TGTGCCAGCAGTGAAGTGGGGGGTCTCCCGTTTTTT. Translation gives CASSEVGGLPFF.

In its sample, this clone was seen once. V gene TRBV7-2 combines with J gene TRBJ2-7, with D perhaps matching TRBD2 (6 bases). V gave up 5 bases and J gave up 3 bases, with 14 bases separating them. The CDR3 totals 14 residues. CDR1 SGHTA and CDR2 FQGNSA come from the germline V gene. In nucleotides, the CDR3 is TGTGCCAGCAGCCCACGGGGACTTATCTACGAGCAGTACTTC. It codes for CASSPRGLIYEQYF. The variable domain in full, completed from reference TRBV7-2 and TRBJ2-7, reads GAGVSQSPSNKVTEKGKDVELRCDPISGHTALYWYRQSLGQGLEFLIYFQGNSAPDKSGLPSDRFSAERTGGSVSTLTIQRTQQEDSAVYLCASSPRGLIYEQYFGPGTRLTVT.

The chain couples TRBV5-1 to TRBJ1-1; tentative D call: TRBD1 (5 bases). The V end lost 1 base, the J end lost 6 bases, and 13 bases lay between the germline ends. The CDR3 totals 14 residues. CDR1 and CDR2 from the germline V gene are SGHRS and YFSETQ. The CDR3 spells CASSLYFLGAEAFF. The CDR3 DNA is TGCGCCAGCAGCTTGTATTTTTTAGGGGCTGAAGCTTTCTTT.

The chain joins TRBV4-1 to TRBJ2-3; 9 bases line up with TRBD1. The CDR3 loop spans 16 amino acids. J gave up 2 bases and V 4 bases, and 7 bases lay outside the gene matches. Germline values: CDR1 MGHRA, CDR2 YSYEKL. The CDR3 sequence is CASSLWTGDITDTQYF. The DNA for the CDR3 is TGCGCCAGCAGCCTCTGGACAGGGGACATCACAGATACGCAGTATTTT.

CDR3 coding DNA: TGCAGCGTTTTACATCGGTCAGGGTCGGAGAACACTGAAGCTTTCTTT. Translation gives CSVLHRSGSENTEAFF. The chain uses TRBV29-1 and TRBJ1-1, with D perhaps TRBD1 (5 bases). Germline V lookup: CDR1 SQVTM, CDR2 ANQGSEA. Trimming removed 5 bases from V and 1 base from J, with 20 bases in between. The CDR3 is made up of 16 amino acids.

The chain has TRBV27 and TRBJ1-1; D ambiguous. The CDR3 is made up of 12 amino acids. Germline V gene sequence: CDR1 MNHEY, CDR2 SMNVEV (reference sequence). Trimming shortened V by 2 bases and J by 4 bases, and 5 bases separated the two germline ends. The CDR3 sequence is CASSLKGTEAFF. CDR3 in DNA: TGTGCCAGCAGTTTAAAAGGCACTGAAGCTTTCTTT.

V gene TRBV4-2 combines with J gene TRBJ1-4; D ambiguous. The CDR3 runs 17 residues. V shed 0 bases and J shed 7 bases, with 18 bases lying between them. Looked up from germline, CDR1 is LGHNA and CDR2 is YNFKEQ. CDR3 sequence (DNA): TGTGCCAGCAGCCAAGATCTCGTCCCGGGCCTTTCTGAAAAACTGTTTTTT. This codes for CASSQDLVPGLSEKLFF.

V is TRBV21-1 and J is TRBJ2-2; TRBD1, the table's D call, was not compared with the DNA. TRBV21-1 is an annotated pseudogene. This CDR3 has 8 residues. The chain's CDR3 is CARGQLFF. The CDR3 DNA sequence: TGTGCCAGGGGACAACTGTTTTTT.

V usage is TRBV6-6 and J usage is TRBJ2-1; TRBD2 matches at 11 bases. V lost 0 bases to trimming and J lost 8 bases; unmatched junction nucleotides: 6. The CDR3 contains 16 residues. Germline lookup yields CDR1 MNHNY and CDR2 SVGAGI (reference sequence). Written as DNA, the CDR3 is TGTGCCAGCAGTTACTCGCTTAGCGGGGGGGAGTATGAGCAGTTCTTC. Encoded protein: CASSYSLSGGEYEQFF.

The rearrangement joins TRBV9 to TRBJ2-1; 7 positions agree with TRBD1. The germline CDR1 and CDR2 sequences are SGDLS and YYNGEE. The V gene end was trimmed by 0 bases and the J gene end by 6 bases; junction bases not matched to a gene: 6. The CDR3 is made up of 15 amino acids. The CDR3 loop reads CASSVDGTAFNEQFF. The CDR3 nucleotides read TGTGCCAGCAGCGTAGACGGGACAGCCTTCAATGAGCAGTTCTTC.

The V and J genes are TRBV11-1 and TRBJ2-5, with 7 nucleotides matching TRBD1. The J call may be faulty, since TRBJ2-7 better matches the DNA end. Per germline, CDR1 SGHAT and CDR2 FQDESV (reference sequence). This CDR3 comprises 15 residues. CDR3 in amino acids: CASSLSGGGSYEQYF. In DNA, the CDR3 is TGTGCCAGCAGCTTATCAGGGGGTGGTTCCTACGAGCAGTACTTC.

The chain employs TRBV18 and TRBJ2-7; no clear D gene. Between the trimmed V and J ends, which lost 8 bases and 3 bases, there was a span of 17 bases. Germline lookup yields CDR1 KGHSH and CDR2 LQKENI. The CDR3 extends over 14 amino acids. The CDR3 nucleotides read TGTGCCAGCCAAGAGATAGCTGGGCACTACGAGCAGTACTTC. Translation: CASQEIAGHYEQYF.

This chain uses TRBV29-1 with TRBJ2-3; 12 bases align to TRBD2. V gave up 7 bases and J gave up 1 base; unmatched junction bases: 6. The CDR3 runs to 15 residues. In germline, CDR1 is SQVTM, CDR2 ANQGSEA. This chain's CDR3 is CSAAPSGRGTDTQYF. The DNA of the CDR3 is TGCAGCGCTGCCCCTAGCGGGAGGGGCACAGATACGCAGTATTTT.

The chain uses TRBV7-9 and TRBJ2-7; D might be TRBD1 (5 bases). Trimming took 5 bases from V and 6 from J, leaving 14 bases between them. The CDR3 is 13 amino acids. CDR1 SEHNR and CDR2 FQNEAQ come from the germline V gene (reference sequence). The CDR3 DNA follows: TGTGCCAGCAGCGTAACAGGTTCCCCCGAGCAGTACTTC. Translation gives CASSVTGSPEQYF.

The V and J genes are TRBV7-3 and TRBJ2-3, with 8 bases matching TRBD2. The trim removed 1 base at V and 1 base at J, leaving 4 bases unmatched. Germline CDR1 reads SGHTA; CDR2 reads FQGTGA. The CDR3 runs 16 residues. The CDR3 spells CASSLIGGGRTDTQYF. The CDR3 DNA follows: TGTGCCAGCAGCTTAATAGGCGGGGGGCGCACAGATACGCAGTATTTT.

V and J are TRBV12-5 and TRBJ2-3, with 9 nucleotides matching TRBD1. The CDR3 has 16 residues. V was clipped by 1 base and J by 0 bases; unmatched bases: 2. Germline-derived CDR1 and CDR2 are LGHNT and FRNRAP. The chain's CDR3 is CASGLAQGASTDTQYF. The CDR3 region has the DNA TGTGCTAGTGGTTTGGCACAGGGGGCTAGCACAGATACGCAGTATTTT.

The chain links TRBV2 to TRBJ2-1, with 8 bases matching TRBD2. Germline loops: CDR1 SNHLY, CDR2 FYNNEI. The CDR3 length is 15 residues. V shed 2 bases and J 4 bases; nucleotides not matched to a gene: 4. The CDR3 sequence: CASSEYGGEYNEQFF. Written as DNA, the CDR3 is TGTGCCAGCAGTGAATACGGGGGGGAGTACAATGAGCAGTTCTTC.

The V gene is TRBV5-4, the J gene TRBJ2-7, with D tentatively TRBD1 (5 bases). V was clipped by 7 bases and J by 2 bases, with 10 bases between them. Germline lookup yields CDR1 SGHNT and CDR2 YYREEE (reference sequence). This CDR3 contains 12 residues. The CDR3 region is CASGTGTYEQYF. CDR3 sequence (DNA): TGTGCCAGCGGAACAGGAACCTACGAGCAGTACTTC. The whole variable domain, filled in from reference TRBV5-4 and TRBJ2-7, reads ETGVTQSPTHLIKTRGQQVTLRCSSQSGHNTVSWYQQALGQGPQFIFQYYREEENGRGNFPPRFSGLQFPNYSSELNVNALELDDSALYLCASGTGTYEQYFGPGTRLTVT.

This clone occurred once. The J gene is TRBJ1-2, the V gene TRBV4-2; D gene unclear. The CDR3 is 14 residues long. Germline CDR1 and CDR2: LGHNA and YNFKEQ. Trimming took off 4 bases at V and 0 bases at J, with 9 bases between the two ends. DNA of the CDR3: TGTGCCAGCAGCCCCGACTCCTCTAACTATGGCTACACCTTC. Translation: CASSPDSSNYGYTF.

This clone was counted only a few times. The CDR3 region has the DNA TGCGCCAGCAGCCACGGAGGGGGTTTCTGGGACGAGCAGTACTTC. As protein: CASSHGGGFWDEQYF. The V gene is TRBV4-1, the J gene TRBJ2-5; D may be TRBD1 or TRBD2 (6 bases each). The end of the DNA fits TRBJ2-7 better, so the J call may be wrong. The CDR3 is made up of 15 amino acids. Germline-derived CDR1 and CDR2 are MGHRA and YSYEKL.

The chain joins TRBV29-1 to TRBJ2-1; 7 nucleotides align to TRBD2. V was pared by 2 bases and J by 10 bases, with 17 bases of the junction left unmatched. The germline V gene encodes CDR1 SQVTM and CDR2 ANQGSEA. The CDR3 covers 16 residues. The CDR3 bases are TGCAGCGTTGAAAAGCAAAGCGGGGTCAGCTGGGTCGAGCAGTTCTTC. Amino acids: CSVEKQSGVSWVEQFF.

This CDR3 reads CASSPRSSSYEQYF. The CDR3, as DNA: TGTGCCAGCAGCCCCAGGAGCAGCTCCTACGAGCAGTACTTC. The chain links TRBV4-2 to TRBJ2-7, with D uncertain. Per germline, CDR1 LGHNA and CDR2 YNFKEQ. This CDR3 has 14 residues. Trimming took off 4 bases at V and 0 bases at J, with 10 bases between the two ends.

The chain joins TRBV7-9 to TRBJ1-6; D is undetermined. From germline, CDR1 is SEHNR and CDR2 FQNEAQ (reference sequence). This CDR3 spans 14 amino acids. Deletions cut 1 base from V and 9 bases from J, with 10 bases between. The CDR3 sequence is CASSLGGSGSPLHF. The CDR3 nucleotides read TGTGCCAGCAGCTTAGGAGGGTCTGGTTCACCCCTCCACTTT.

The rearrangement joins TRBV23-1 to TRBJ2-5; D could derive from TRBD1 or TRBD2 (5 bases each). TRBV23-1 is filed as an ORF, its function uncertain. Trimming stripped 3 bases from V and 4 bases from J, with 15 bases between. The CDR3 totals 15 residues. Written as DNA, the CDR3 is TGCGCCAGCAGTCATCTAATTCGGGACGGAGAGACCCAGTACTTC. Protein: CASSHLIRDGETQYF.

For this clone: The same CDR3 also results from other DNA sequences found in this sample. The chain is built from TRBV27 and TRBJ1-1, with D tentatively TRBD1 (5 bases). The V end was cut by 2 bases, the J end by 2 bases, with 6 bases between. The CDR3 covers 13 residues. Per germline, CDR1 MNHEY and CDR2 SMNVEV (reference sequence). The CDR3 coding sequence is TGTGCCAGCAGTTTAGGGGGAAACACTGAAGCTTTCTTT. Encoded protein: CASSLGGNTEAFF.

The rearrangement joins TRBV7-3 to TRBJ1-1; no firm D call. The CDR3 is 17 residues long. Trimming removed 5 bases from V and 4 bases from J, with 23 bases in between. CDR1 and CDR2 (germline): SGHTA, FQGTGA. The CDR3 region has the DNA TGTGCCAGCAGCCCGGACGGACGGCCCGATTTTGGCACTGAAGCTTTCTTT. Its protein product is CASSPDGRPDFGTEAFF.